The T cell receptor (beta chain) under discussion was sequenced for a study of T-cell reconstitution after alpha-beta-depleted transplantation in children. Overall study results and limits: Expanded clones from the graft, numbering several hundred, reportedly supplied alpha-beta T cells about two months after transplant. Once a year had passed after transplant, T-cell counts and diversity came mostly from newly produced T cells. Some patients' high day-60 TCRbeta diversity was traced to surviving recipient T cells and thymic progenitors.

About this clonotype: What it recognizes is unknown.

TCRbeta library construction was performed incorporating unique molecular identifiers. TCRdb used MiXCR to reprocess the PCR reads, holding one entry per CDR3 protein. The sample gives some 310,000 distinct CDR3 sequences, approximately 20% of which show up once; over 9.5% is in the top ten. Unmatched junction bases numbered 2, after V lost 3 bases and J lost 5 bases. This CDR3 spans 13 amino acids. Germline CDR1 reads SEHNR; CDR2 reads FQNEAQ (reference sequence). The TCR originated in a male patient between 10 and 17 years old who had a stem cell transplant for acute lymphoblastic leukemia, so the T cells may come from the graft donor. This specimen consisted of PBMCs, mostly from graft donor cells, obtained 180 days after TCRalphabeta/CD19-depleted stem cell transplant. The rearrangement links TRBV7-9 to TRBJ2-7; TRBD2 agrees at 9 bases. The CDR3 coding sequence is TGTGCCAGCAGCTTTCCTAGCGGGGACGAGCAGTACTTC. Protein: CASSFPSGDEQYF.